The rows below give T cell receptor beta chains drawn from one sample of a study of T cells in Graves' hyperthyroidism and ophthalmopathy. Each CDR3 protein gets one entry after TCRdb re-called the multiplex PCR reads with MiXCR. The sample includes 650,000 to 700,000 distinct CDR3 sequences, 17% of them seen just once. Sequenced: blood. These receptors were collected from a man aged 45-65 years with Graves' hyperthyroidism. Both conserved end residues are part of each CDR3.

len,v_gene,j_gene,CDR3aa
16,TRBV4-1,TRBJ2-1,CASSPTPEDHVHEQFF
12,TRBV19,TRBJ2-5,CASSREFGTQYF
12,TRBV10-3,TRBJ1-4,CATGRDNEKLLF
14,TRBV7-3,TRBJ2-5,CASSFGDSQETQYF
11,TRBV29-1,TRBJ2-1,CSAKSGFEQFF
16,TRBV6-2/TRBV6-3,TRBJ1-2,CASSYSFGTGVYGYTF
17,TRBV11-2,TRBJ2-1,CASSLDGSGRLYNEQFF
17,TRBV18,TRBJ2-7,CASSPPNSGQFTYEQYF
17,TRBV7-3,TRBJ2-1,CASSPRSGDPSYNEQFF
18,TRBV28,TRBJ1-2,CASSSSTSRRTEYYGYTF
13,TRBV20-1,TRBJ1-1,CSAPQTGDTEAFF
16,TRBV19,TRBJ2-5,CASSNPLAGVMETQYF
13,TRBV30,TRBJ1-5,CAWSREGNQPQHF
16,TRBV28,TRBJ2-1,CASKMVATAAYNEQFF
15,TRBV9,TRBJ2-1,CASSVTGRGDNEQFF
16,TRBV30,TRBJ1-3,CAWSVGHPSSGNTIYF
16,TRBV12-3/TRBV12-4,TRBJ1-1,CASRATLGRGRTEAFF
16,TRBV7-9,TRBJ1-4,CAGSLDGRGLNEKLFF
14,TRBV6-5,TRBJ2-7,CASSYRGSGYEQYF
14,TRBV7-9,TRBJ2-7,CASSRTSGRGEQYF
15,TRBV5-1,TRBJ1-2,CASSSRTGGGGGYTF
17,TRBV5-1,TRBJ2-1,CASSLGKDRGVYNEQFF
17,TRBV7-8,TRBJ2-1,CASSLVFLAGQYNEQFF
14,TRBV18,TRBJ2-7,CASSQTTSPNEQYF
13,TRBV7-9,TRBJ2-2,CASSLAGTGYLFF
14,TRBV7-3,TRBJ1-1,CASSFGGTNTEAFF
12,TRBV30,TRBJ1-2,CAWLQLSYGYTF
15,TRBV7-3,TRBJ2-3,CASRPDPGSTDTQYF
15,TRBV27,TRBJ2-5,CASSHRGSYQETQYF
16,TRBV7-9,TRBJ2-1,CASRGHSGSSYNEQFF
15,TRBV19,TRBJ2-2,CASSIGTGITGELFF
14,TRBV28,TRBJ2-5,CASSIGGSQETQYF